A single sample is the source of the 30 T cell receptor beta chains below, sequenced in a study of molecular identifiers for immune sequencing clone quantification. In TCRdb, the PCR reads were re-called with MiXCR into one record per CDR3 protein. The sample lists a few hundred thousand distinct CDR3 sequences, about 22% occurring once. The sequencing sample was made of naive CD8+ T cells from blood, with Jurkat cell RNA spiked in. Subset here: FACS-sorted CD8+CD4-CCR7+CD45RA+ naive T cells. These receptor sequences come from a human donor in good health. Some libraries in this study had Jurkat cell RNA spiked in.

Points on this clonotype: With a much larger clone just one base away, this may be a read error. The chain carries TRBV18 and TRBJ1-5; D is unclear. CDR1 is KGHSH and CDR2 is LQKENI in the germline V gene. CDR3 length: 13 amino acids. CDR3: CARSPGDNQPQHF. Written as DNA, the CDR3 is TGTGCCCGCTCACCTGGGGACAATCAGCCCCAGCATTTT.

The chain links TRBV20-1 to TRBJ2-5; D is ambiguous. CDR1 is DFQATT, CDR2 SNEGSKA, per germline (reference sequence). The length of the CDR3 is 15 residues. The germline V and J ends were trimmed by 1 base and 5 bases, with 17 bases remaining between them. The CDR3 nucleotides read TGCAGTGCTAGAGGCCCGCGGAAGCCTCCGGAGACCCAGTACTTC. Its translation is CSARGPRKPPETQYF.

The table lists this clonotype with many counts. This chain connects TRBV20-1 to TRBJ2-7; D is perhaps TRBD2 (6 bases). The V gene lost 5 bases and the J gene lost 0 bases, with 14 bases spanning the gap. The V gene's germline CDR1 is DFQATT and CDR2 SNEGSKA (reference sequence). The CDR3 loop spans 14 amino acids. The CDR3, as DNA: TGCAGTGCTCCCAGCCGGGAGAGCTCCTACGAGCAGTACTTC. Translated: CSAPSRESSYEQYF.

This clonotype was counted at least ten times. This CDR3 is CASSLVGVHEQYF. The CDR3 bases are TGTGCCAGCAGCTTAGTTGGGGTGCACGAGCAGTACTTC. The rearrangement uses TRBV7-8 and TRBJ2-7; D gene unclear. Trimming took off 1 base at V and 5 bases at J, with 9 bases between the two ends. The CDR3 contains 13 residues. Germline CDR1 SGHVS, CDR2 FQNEAQ.

The CDR3 DNA sequence: TGTGCCAGCAGCCCCCAGGCGGGACTAGACCAAGAGACCCAGTACTTC. This encodes CASSPQAGLDQETQYF. This chain connects TRBV7-2 to TRBJ2-5; TRBD2 agrees at 8 bases. CDR3 length: 16 amino acids. Germline CDR1 reads SGHTA; CDR2 reads FQGNSA. V lost 5 bases, J lost 0 bases, and 8 bases stayed unmatched.

The V and J genes are TRBV12-5 and TRBJ1-4; possible D gene TRBD1, 5 bases. V lost 6 bases and J lost 13, with 21 bases in between. Germline CDR1 reads LGHNT; CDR2 reads FRNRAP. The CDR3 has 14 residues. As DNA, the CDR3 is TGTGCTAGTGGCCTCACAGGTGGCCGGGAATTACTGTTTTTT. The encoded protein is CASGLTGGRELLFF.

The gene calls are TRBV5-3 and TRBJ2-3, with D tentatively TRBD1 (7 bases). TRBV5-3 is an ORF for which the function is uncertain. V was clipped by 9 bases and J by 1 base, with 12 bases between them. The CDR3 runs to 13 residues. The CDR3 region is CANARGGTDTQYF. The CDR3 nucleotides are TGTGCCAACGCCAGGGGGGGCACAGATACGCAGTATTTT.

The chain couples TRBV4-2 to TRBJ2-1, with 12 bases identical to TRBD2. The germline V gene has CDR1 LGHNA and CDR2 YNFKEQ. With V trimmed by 3 bases and J by 6 bases, 12 bases remained unmatched. The length of the CDR3 is 18 residues. DNA for the CDR3: TGTGCCAGCAGCCATGAGACTAGCGGGAGCGCTTACACCAATGAGCAGTTCTTC. This sequence encodes CASSHETSGSAYTNEQFF.

This clonotype was counted between two and nine times. The chain employs TRBV6-2 or TRBV6-3 and TRBJ2-1; 7 bases line up with TRBD2. Losses at the gene ends were 5 bases for V and 3 bases for J; bases not matched to a gene: 4. The CDR3 sequence is 14 residues long. From germline, CDR1 is MNHEY and CDR2 SVGEGT. In DNA form, the CDR3 reads TGTGCCAGCAGTAACCGGGACTACTACAATGAGCAGTTCTTC. Translated, it gives CASSNRDYYNEQFF.

This clonotype has at least ten counts. The rearrangement links TRBV12-3 or TRBV12-4 to TRBJ1-1, with D uncertain. V was trimmed by 3 bases and J by 2 bases, leaving 13 bases between them. This CDR3 comprises 15 residues. This CDR3 reads CASSLTLMTNTEAFF. DNA for the CDR3: TGTGCCAGCAGTTTGACGTTGATGACTAACACTGAAGCTTTCTTT.

This clonotype was observed a few times. This may come from a read error, since a much larger clone is one base off. The chain is built from TRBV7-2 and TRBJ2-3; the D gene is possibly TRBD1 (8 bases). CDR1 is SGHTA, CDR2 FQGNSA, per germline. This CDR3 is 16 amino acids long. For the CDR3, the DNA is TGTGCCAGCAGCTCTCTGGCGGGGGCTGGGACAGGTACGCAGTATTTT. Translation gives CASSSLAGAGTGTQYF.

Remarks on this clonotype: It may be a read error: a sequence one base away is much more abundant. The chain is built from TRBV7-9 and TRBJ2-1; D gene unclear. Trimming cost V 5 bases and J 8 bases, with 10 bases left between them. There are 12 residues in the CDR3. Germline assignment: CDR1 SEHNR and CDR2 FQNEAQ (reference sequence). CDR3 region: CASSPPSDEQFF. The DNA for the CDR3 is TGTGCCAGCAGCCCACCTTCCGATGAGCAGTTCTTC.

The genes are TRBV4-3 and TRBJ1-2; D not certain. The germline V gene encodes CDR1 LGHNA and CDR2 YSLEER. V was pared by 0 bases and J by 3 bases, with 11 bases between. The CDR3 consists of 15 residues. The CDR3 region is CASSQETRKDYGYTF. The CDR3 DNA reads as TGCGCCAGCAGCCAAGAGACAAGGAAGGACTATGGCTACACCTTC.

On this clonotype itself: At one end the junction does not follow the germline gene, possibly because of a read error. This chain connects TRBV7-9 to TRBJ2-7; 8 bases align to TRBD2. Per germline, CDR1 SEHNR and CDR2 FQNEAQ (reference sequence). CDR3 length equals 14 residues. As DNA, the CDR3 is TGTGTCAGCAGCTCGGGACTAGAGATTTACGAGCAGTACTTC. Its protein product is CVSSSGLEIYEQYF.

The sample holds many counts of this clonotype. V gene TRBV12-3 or TRBV12-4 combines with J gene TRBJ2-2; 7 positions match TRBD1. Trimming took 2 bases from V and 6 from J; bases not matched to a gene: 9. The CDR3 spans 16 residues. CDR3 bases: TGTGCCAGCAGTTTAACGGGACAGCTCTTGGCCGGGGAGCTGTTTTTT. Translating it yields CASSLTGQLLAGELFF.

This clonotype was seen at least ten times. This chain uses TRBV6-5 with TRBJ2-1, with a weak D call TRBD2 (7 bases). Per germline, CDR1 MNHEY and CDR2 SVGAGI. V lost 6 bases, J lost 8 bases, and 20 bases lay in between. This CDR3 region has 15 residues. The CDR3 sequence is CASSPTGGGFHEQFF. The DNA for the CDR3 is TGTGCCAGCAGCCCTACCGGCGGGGGCTTCCATGAGCAGTTCTTC.

In the case of this clonotype: A much larger clone is a single base away; this may be a read error. The chain recombines TRBV2 with TRBJ2-3; no definite D call. Germline CDR1 and CDR2: SNHLY and FYNNEI. The CDR3 has 15 residues. The CDR3, as DNA: TGTGCCAGCAGTGACACAGACGGAAGCACAGATACGCCGTATTTT. Translation: CASSDTDGSTDTPYF.

In its sample, this clonotype was seen many times. V gene TRBV4-1 combines with J gene TRBJ2-7; 8 positions agree with TRBD1. CDR3 size: 14 residues. Trimming at V came to 0 bases and at J to 2 bases, leaving 0 bases not matched to a gene. Germline-derived CDR1 and CDR2 are MGHRA and YSYEKL. The CDR3 nucleotides are TGCGCCAGCAGCCAAGAGGACAGGGCCTACGAGCAGTACTTC. The encoded protein is CASSQEDRAYEQYF.

At least ten counts were recorded for this clonotype. The chain recombines TRBV5-1 with TRBJ1-1; D gene unclear. The germline CDR1 and CDR2 sequences are SGHRS and YFSETQ. Trimming took 0 bases from V and 6 from J, leaving 12 bases between them. The CDR3 loop spans 14 amino acids. The CDR3 DNA is TGCGCCAGCAGCTTGGAATACCGAGGAGCTGAAGCTTTCTTT. Protein product: CASSLEYRGAEAFF. Drawing the rest from reference TRBV5-1 and TRBJ1-1, the complete variable domain is KAGVTQTPRYLIKTRGQQVTLSCSPISGHRSVSWYQQTPGQGLQFLFEYFSETQRNKGNFPGRFSGRQFSNSRSEMNVSTLELGDSALYLCASSLEYRGAEAFFGQGTRLTVV.

Ten or more counts support this clonotype. Compared with germline, one end of the junction differs, possibly owing to a read error. This chain uses TRBV13 with TRBJ1-1; D unresolved. Germline V gene data show CDR1 as PRHDT and CDR2 as FYEKMQ (reference sequence). The CDR3 has 12 residues. CDR3 in DNA: TGTGCCAGCAGCTTAGCCTCAACTGGAGCTTTCTTT. Its protein product is CASSLASTGAFF.

The V and J genes are TRBV20-1 and TRBJ2-3; 7 bases map to TRBD2. Germline CDR1 and CDR2: DFQATT and SNEGSKA (reference sequence). The CDR3 sequence is 17 residues long. V gave up 5 bases and J gave up 1 base; unmatched junction bases: 15. In DNA, the CDR3 is TGCAGTGCTGAACACAGGAGTGAACTAGCGTGCACAGATACGCAGTATTTT. As protein: CSAEHRSELACTDTQYF.

This chain uses TRBV5-1 with TRBJ2-7; D tentatively fits TRBD1 or TRBD2 (5 bases each). Germline lookup yields CDR1 SGHRS and CDR2 YFSETQ. The CDR3 consists of 11 residues. V was pared by 3 bases and J by 9 bases, with 10 bases between. CDR3 sequence reads: CASSSSRGQYF. The DNA of the CDR3 is TGCGCCAGCAGCTCGTCGAGGGGGCAGTACTTC.

This clonotype has more than one count but fewer than ten. The chain recombines TRBV7-9 with TRBJ2-3, with 10 bases aligning to TRBD2. Germline trimming cut 7 bases from V and 0 bases from J; bases unmatched to any gene: 13. The germline V gene encodes CDR1 SEHNR and CDR2 FQNEAQ (reference sequence). The CDR3 has 18 residues. CDR3 protein: CASTPPATSGYSTDTQYF. The CDR3 region has the DNA TGTGCCAGCACCCCCCCGGCGACTAGCGGGTACAGCACAGATACGCAGTATTTT.

The chain has TRBV12-3 or TRBV12-4 and TRBJ2-7; D remains unclear. The CDR3 loop spans 12 amino acids. V was pared by 5 bases and J by 6 bases, with 11 bases between. As DNA, the CDR3 is TGTGCCAGCAGTATCATGCCCCTCGAGCAGTACTTC. Its translation: CASSIMPLEQYF.

Notes on this clonotype: The junction shows a germline mismatch at one end, possibly a read error. This chain links TRBV7-9 with TRBJ2-2; 8 bases match TRBD1. The CDR3 covers 16 residues. The germline gives CDR1 SEHNR, CDR2 FQNEAQ (reference sequence). The CDR3 bases are TGTGCCAGCAGCTTCCCAGGGGGCGCGGACACCGTGGAGCTGTTATTT. Its protein is CASSFPGGADTVELLF.

This clonotype was detected ten times or more. The chain links TRBV29-1 to TRBJ1-1; no clear D. Germline CDR1 and CDR2: SQVTM and ANQGSEA. This CDR3 spans 12 amino acids. The V end was cut by 7 bases, the J end by 0 bases, with 9 bases between. The DNA for the CDR3 is TGCAGCGGAACACGAATGAACACTGAAGCTTTCTTT. This codes for CSGTRMNTEAFF. Full variable domain (missing parts from reference TRBV29-1 and TRBJ1-1): SAVISQKPSRDICQRGTSLTIQCQVDSQVTMMFWYRQQPGQSLTLIATANQGSEATYESGFVIDKFPISRPNLTFSTLTVSNMSPEDSSIYLCSGTRMNTEAFFGQGTRLTVV.

This clonotype has ten or more counts. The chain links TRBV15 to TRBJ2-3; D is unclear. Germline V CDR1 and CDR2: LNHNV, YYDKDF (reference sequence). The CDR3 consists of 13 residues. V lost 1 base and J lost 5, with 7 bases in between. CDR3 bases: TGTGCCACCAGCAGAGCGCGTGGAGATACGCAGTATTTT. It translates to CATSRARGDTQYF.

Many counts were recorded for this clonotype. V gene TRBV28 combines with J gene TRBJ2-5, with D uncertain. V lost 1 base and J lost 4, with 13 bases in between. CDR3 length equals 15 residues. The germline CDR1 and CDR2 sequences are MDHEN and SYDVKM. The CDR3 reads CASSLYPGSPETQYF. DNA of the CDR3: TGTGCCAGCAGTTTATACCCGGGTAGCCCAGAGACCCAGTACTTC.

About this clonotype itself: It is likely a read error, because the conserved phenylalanine at the end of the CDR3 is missing. The chain has TRBV4-1 and TRBJ2-7; 9 bases are a match to TRBD2. V was pared by 0 bases and J by 7 bases, with 7 bases of the junction left unmatched. Germline loops: CDR1 MGHRA, CDR2 YSYEKL. There are 15 residues in the CDR3. The chain's CDR3 is CASSQDPLAGYEQYS. The CDR3 DNA reads TGCGCCAGCAGCCAAGATCCGCTAGCGGGGTATGAGCAGTACTCC.

This clonotype appeared many times. The CDR3 sequence is CASSRWTNSYEQYF. As DNA, the CDR3 is TGTGCCAGCAGCCGTTGGACTAACTCCTACGAGCAGTACTTC. The chain employs TRBV3-1 and TRBJ2-7, with D possibly TRBD2 on 6 matching bases. With 4 bases removed from V and 0 bases from J, the gap between germline ends came to 10 bases. The CDR3 spans 14 residues. Germline CDR1 is LGHDT and CDR2 is YNNKEL (reference sequence).